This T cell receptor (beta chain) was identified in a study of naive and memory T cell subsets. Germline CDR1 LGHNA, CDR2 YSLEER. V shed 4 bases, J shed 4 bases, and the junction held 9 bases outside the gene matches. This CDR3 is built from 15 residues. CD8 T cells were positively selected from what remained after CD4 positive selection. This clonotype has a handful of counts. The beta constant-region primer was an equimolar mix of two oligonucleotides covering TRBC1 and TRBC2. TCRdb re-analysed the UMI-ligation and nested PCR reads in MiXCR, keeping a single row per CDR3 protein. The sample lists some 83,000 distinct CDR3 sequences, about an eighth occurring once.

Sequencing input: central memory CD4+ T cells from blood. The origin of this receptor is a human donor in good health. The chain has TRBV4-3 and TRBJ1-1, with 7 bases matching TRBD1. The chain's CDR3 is CASSPTWTGVTEAFF. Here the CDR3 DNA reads TGCGCCAGCAGCCCAACATGGACAGGAGTCACTGAAGCTTTCTTT.